The 13 T cell receptor beta chains given below trace back to one sample, sequenced in a study of OX40 agonist ivuxolimab in advanced cancers. Libraries were prepared by immunoSEQ multiplex PCR; TCRdb keeps only in-frame clonotypes and omits some of them. This table holds more than 9,500 clones, 90% found once. The specimen was CD4+ or CD8+ T cells sorted from blood, collected in a trial of the OX40 agonist ivuxolimab. The receptor set was obtained from an adult with an advanced solid tumor such as melanoma, head and neck, liver or kidney cancer.

Comments on this clone: A read error may account for a junction end that differs from germline. This chain connects TRBV7-2 to TRBJ2-7; 8 nucleotides align to TRBD1. Germline V gives CDR1 SGHTA, CDR2 FQGNSA. There are 17 residues in the CDR3. DNA for the CDR3: TGCGCCAGCAGCCAAGATAGGTCGGGACAGGTGTTTTACGAGCAGTACTTC. It translates to CASSQDRSGQVFYEQYF.

The chain carries TRBV27 and TRBJ1-2; 7 bases are a match to TRBD1. Looked up from germline, CDR1 is MNHEY and CDR2 is SMNVEV (reference sequence). J lost 4 bases, V lost 5 bases, and 13 bases had no gene match. The CDR3 runs to 16 residues. Here the CDR3 reads CASSPTGFGSVYGYTF. CDR3 sequence (DNA): TGTGCCAGCAGTCCGACAGGGTTTGGTTCGGTCTATGGCTACACCTTC.

The CDR3 is CASSSPYLPDTQYF. CDR3 bases: TGTGCCAGCAGCTCCCCCTATCTCCCAGATACGCAGTATTTT. The chain recombines TRBV6-5 with TRBJ2-3; D is ambiguous. Per germline, CDR1 MNHEY and CDR2 SVGAGI. V dropped 6 bases and J dropped 4 bases, with 14 bases sitting between them. The length of the CDR3 is 14 residues.

The rearrangement links TRBV27 to TRBJ2-5; the match to TRBD1 covers 10 bases. CDR1 MNHEY and CDR2 SMNVEV come from the germline V gene (reference sequence). V lost 2 bases, J lost 2 bases, and 2 bases stayed unmatched. This CDR3 is built from 15 residues. The CDR3 nucleotides read TGTGCCAGCAGTTTAGGGACAGGGGTTCAAGAGACCCAGTACTTC. Amino acid sequence: CASSLGTGVQETQYF.

This chain links TRBV7-9 with TRBJ2-7, with D unclear. The CDR3 is 12 residues long. Germline V gene data show CDR1 as SEHNR and CDR2 as FQNEAQ (reference sequence). V lost 1 base and J lost 4, with 5 bases in between. The CDR3 DNA follows: TGTGCCAGCAGCTTAGGAGCGTACGAGCAGTACTTC. As protein: CASSLGAYEQYF. The full variable domain, in which reference TRBV7-9 and TRBJ2-7 provide the parts outside the CDR3, is DTGVSQNPRHKITKRGQNVTFRCDPISEHNRLYWYRQTLGQGPEFLTYFQNEAQLEKSRLLSDRFSAERPKGSFSTLEIQRTEQGDSAMYLCASSLGAYEQYFGPGTRLTVT.

V gene TRBV27 combines with J gene TRBJ2-7, with D tentatively TRBD2 (7 bases). CDR3 length: 15 residues. Germline V gene data show CDR1 as MNHEY and CDR2 as SMNVEV (reference sequence). Between the trimmed V and J ends, which lost 6 bases and 2 bases, there was a span of 17 bases. CDR3 in DNA: TGTGCCAGCAGCTTACGGGGGGCCAGGGCCTACGAGCAGTACTTC. Translated: CASSLRGARAYEQYF.

This clone was observed a handful of times. The chain recombines TRBV6-5 with TRBJ2-2; D unresolved. The CDR3 length is 14 residues. V shed 6 bases and J shed 5 bases, with 13 bases lying between them. The V gene's germline CDR1 is MNHEY and CDR2 SVGAGI. This CDR3 is CASSPFYGTGELFF. CDR3 bases: TGTGCCAGCAGCCCCTTTTACGGGACCGGGGAGCTGTTTTTT.

The rearrangement links TRBV7-3 to TRBJ2-3, with 12 bases lining up with TRBD2. This CDR3 region has 15 residues. The V gene end was trimmed by 9 bases and the J gene end by 4 bases; junction bases not matched to a gene: 8. In germline, CDR1 is SGHTA, CDR2 FQGTGA. CDR3: CASSSGGAKADTQYF. CDR3 nucleotide sequence: TGTGCCAGTTCTAGCGGGGGGGCCAAGGCAGATACGCAGTATTTT.

The chain joins TRBV5-6 to TRBJ2-1, with D perhaps TRBD1 (5 bases). V was shortened by 0 bases and J by 6 bases, with 13 bases between the two germline ends. The CDR3 contains 15 residues. The germline CDR1 and CDR2 sequences are SGHDT and YYEEEE. The CDR3 DNA follows: TGTGCCAGCAGCTTGGCTGGGGCGGTCCTCAATGAGCAGTTCTTC. Protein sequence: CASSLAGAVLNEQFF.

The chain uses TRBV30 and TRBJ2-7; D is undetermined. Trimming pared 0 bases from V and 1 base from J, leaving 4 bases between. The length of the CDR3 is 12 residues. The germline V gene has CDR1 GTSNPN and CDR2 SVGIG (reference sequence). This CDR3 reads CAWSVQSYEQYF. The CDR3 DNA reads as TGTGCCTGGAGTGTACAGTCCTACGAGCAGTACTTC.

Only one count was recorded for this clone. This chain connects TRBV19 to TRBJ1-2; D ambiguous. V lost 5 bases, J lost 4 bases, and 5 bases lay in between. Germline loops: CDR1 LNHDA, CDR2 SQIVND (reference sequence). The CDR3 runs 11 residues. CDR3 DNA sequence: TGTGCCAGTAGTTGGGCCTATGGCTACACCTTC. It translates to CASSWAYGYTF.

J is TRBJ1-3 and V is TRBV4-1, with D uncertain. Deletions cut 3 bases from V and 4 bases from J, with 13 bases between. CDR3 size: 15 residues. Germline assignment: CDR1 MGHRA and CDR2 YSYEKL. The CDR3 DNA is TGCGCCAGCAGCCAGGTAGGCCCGAAAGGAAACACCATATATTTT. Its translation is CASSQVGPKGNTIYF.

The DNA for the CDR3 is TGCAGCGTAGGGGACTTCTACAATGAGCAGTTCTTC. Its translation is CSVGDFYNEQFF. The genes are TRBV29-1 and TRBJ2-1, with a possible D match to TRBD2 (6 bases). CDR3 length: 12 residues. Germline V gives CDR1 SQVTM, CDR2 ANQGSEA. The V gene lost 6 bases and the J gene lost 3 bases, with 9 bases spanning the gap.